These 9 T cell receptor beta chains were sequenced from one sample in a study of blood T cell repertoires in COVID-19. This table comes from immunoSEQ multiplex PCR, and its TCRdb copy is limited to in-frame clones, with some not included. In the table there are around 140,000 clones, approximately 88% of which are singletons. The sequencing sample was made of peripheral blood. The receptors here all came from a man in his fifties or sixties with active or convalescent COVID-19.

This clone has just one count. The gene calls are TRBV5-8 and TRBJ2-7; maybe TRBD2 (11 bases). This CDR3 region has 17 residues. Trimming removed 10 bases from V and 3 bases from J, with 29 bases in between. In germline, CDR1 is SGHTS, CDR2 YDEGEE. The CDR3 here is CAGTWTGGTSGLYEQYF. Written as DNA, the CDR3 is TGTGCCGGAACCTGGACAGGGGGGACTAGCGGCCTCTACGAGCAGTACTTC.

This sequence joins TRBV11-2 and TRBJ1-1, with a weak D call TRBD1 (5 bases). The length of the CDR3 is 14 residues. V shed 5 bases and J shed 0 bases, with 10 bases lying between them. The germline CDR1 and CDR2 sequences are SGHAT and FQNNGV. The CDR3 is CASSQGSMNTEAFF. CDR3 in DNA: TGTGCCAGCAGCCAGGGCAGTATGAACACTGAAGCTTTCTTT.

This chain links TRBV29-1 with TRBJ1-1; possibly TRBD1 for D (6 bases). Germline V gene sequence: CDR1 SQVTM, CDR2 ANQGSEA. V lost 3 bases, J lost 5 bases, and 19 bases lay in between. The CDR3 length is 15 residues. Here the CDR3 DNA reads TGCAGCGTTGACGGCCAGGGGTTGCGCGGGACTGAAGCTTTCTTT. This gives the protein CSVDGQGLRGTEAFF.

CDR3 bases: TGTGCCAGCAGCGTAGCCAGCGGGAGCTACGAGCAGTACTTC. It translates to CASSVASGSYEQYF. The genes are TRBV9 and TRBJ2-7, with 8 bases matching TRBD2. The V segment lost 0 bases and the J segment 3 bases; nucleotides outside the gene matches: 2. Per the germline V gene, CDR1 is SGDLS and CDR2 is YYNGEE. The CDR3 length is 14 residues.

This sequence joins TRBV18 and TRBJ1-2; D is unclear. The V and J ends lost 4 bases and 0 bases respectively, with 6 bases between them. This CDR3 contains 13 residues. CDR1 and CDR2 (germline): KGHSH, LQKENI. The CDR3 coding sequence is TGTGCCAGCTCACTCACAGCTAACTATGGCTACACCTTC. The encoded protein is CASSLTANYGYTF.

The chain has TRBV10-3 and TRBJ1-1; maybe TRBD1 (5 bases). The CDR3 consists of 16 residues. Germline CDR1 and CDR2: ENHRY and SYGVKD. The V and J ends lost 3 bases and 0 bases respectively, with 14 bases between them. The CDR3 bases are TGTGCCATCAGTGACCCCCTCGACAGCTTGAACACTGAAGCTTTCTTT. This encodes CAISDPLDSLNTEAFF.

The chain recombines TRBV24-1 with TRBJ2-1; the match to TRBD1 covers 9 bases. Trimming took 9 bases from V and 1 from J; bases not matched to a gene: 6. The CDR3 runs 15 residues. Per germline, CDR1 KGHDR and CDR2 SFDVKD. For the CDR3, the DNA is TGTGCCACCCAACAGGGGGCAAGATCCTACAATGAGCAGTTCTTC. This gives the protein CATQQGARSYNEQFF.

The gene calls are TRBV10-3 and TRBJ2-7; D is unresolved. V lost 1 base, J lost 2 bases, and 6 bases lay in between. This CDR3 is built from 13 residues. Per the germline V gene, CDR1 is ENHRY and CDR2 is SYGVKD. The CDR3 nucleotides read TGTGCCATCAGTGAGTTAGAAACCTACGAGCAGTACTTC. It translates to CAISELETYEQYF.

CDR3 protein: CASSPDRDNEQFF. CDR3 in DNA: TGTGCCAGCTCACCCGACAGGGACAATGAGCAGTTCTTC. The chain links TRBV18 to TRBJ2-1, with 7 bases matching TRBD1. The CDR3 loop spans 13 amino acids. V gave up 3 bases and J gave up 5 bases; unmatched junction bases: 1. CDR1 is KGHSH and CDR2 is LQKENI in the germline V gene.